This T cell receptor (beta chain) is drawn from a study of cytomegalovirus exposure and HLA in healthy donors. Primers for the PCR totalled 60 Vbeta and 13 Jbeta. Authors' methods: An analysis that came later counted some 81 million unique TCR beta chains, 9 million to 12 million shared. Profiled with immunoSEQ multiplex PCR; TCRdb holds only in-frame clones, not every one. Clone size and the V and J calls come from that table; the DNA yielded D and trimming. The sample includes 150,000 to 200,000 clones, around 64% of them seen just once. The source of this sequence is a woman in her 30s in good health and CMV-seronegative. The material sequenced was PBMCs.

Written as DNA, the CDR3 is TGCGCCAGCAGCCAAGTGGTAGCGGGAGCCCATTACAATGAGCAGTTCTTC. It yields the protein CASSQVVAGAHYNEQFF. This chain links TRBV4-1 with TRBJ2-1; 9 nucleotides agree with TRBD2. The CDR3 length is 17 residues. After removal of 1 base from V and 4 bases from J, the junction contained 8 bases not matched to a gene. Germline V gene lookup returns CDR1 MGHRA and CDR2 YSYEKL.